The 27 T cell receptor beta chains below were found in one sample sequenced in a study of patients and donors after allogeneic stem cell transplantation. TCRdb re-derived calls from the RT-PCR reads in MiXCR, one entry per CDR3 protein. Of about 160,000 distinct CDR3 sequences listed, roughly 24% are singletons. Sequences were obtained from blood, either unsorted or a sorted T cell fraction (not recorded which). The receptor source for this set is a human donor who was either an allogeneic HSCT recipient or a stem cell or donor lymphocyte infusion donor (not recorded which). It is not recorded whose cells these are; they may come from a transplant donor.

The chain employs TRBV6-6 and TRBJ1-5; maybe TRBD1 (5 bases). The CDR3 contains 15 residues. Germline CDR1 is MNHNY and CDR2 is SVGAGI (reference sequence). V lost 9 bases to trimming and J lost 6 bases, with 21 bases between them. The CDR3 nucleotides are TGTGCCAGTCGGTGGGGCAGACCTTCGCCTCAGCCCCAGCATTTT. This gives the protein CASRWGRPSPQPQHF.

V usage is TRBV5-1 and J usage is TRBJ2-2; D is unresolved. The CDR3 runs to 16 residues. V gave up 4 bases and J gave up 6 bases, with 19 bases separating them. In germline, CDR1 is SGHRS, CDR2 YFSETQ. DNA of the CDR3: TGCGCCAGCAGCCTCCTGGTGAACAATTTCCCCGGGGAGCTGTTTTTT. This translates into CASSLLVNNFPGELFF.

This clonotype was seen more than once but under ten times. The chain joins TRBV29-1 to TRBJ2-5; 8 bases are a match to TRBD1. The germline V gene encodes CDR1 SQVTM and CDR2 ANQGSEA. V was pared by 6 bases and J by 7 bases, with 7 bases of the junction left unmatched. This CDR3 is 12 amino acids long. CDR3 nucleotide sequence: TGCAGCGTAGCTACAGGGGGTTGGACCCAGTACTTC. Protein sequence: CSVATGGWTQYF.

This clonotype has just a few counts. The gene calls are TRBV7-6 and TRBJ2-1, with D possibly TRBD2 on 5 matching bases. Germline V gene sequence: CDR1 SGHVS, CDR2 FNYEAQ. Trimming pared 2 bases from V and 1 base from J, leaving 12 bases between. The CDR3 runs 16 residues. This CDR3 is CASSLLPWESYNEQFF. CDR3 DNA sequence: TGTGCCAGCAGCTTATTACCATGGGAGTCCTACAATGAGCAGTTCTTC.

This clonotype turned up a few times. The chain is built from TRBV9 and TRBJ1-1; TRBD1 is a possible D gene (5 bases). Germline lookup yields CDR1 SGDLS and CDR2 YYNGEE. The CDR3 contains 15 residues. The ends were cut back, 4 bases at V and 1 base at J, with 14 bases in the middle. CDR3 residues: CASSRRGEGNTEAFF. CDR3 sequence (DNA): TGTGCCAGCAGCCGACGGGGGGAAGGGAACACTGAAGCTTTCTTT. Full variable domain (missing parts from reference TRBV9 and TRBJ1-1): DSGVTQTPKHLITATGQRVTLRCSPRSGDLSVYWYQQSLDQGLQFLIQYYNGEERAKGNILERFSAQQFPDLHSELNLSSLELGDSALYFCASSRRGEGNTEAFFGQGTRLTVV.

The chain has TRBV2 and TRBJ1-2, with D tentatively TRBD1 (6 bases). V was shortened by 4 bases and J by 2 bases, with 11 bases between the two germline ends. Germline loops: CDR1 SNHLY, CDR2 FYNNEI. This CDR3 contains 14 residues. DNA of the CDR3: TGTGCCAGCAGTGCCCAGGGGACCAACTATGGCTACACCTTC. As protein: CASSAQGTNYGYTF.

The sample holds one count of this clonotype. The chain has TRBV5-4 and TRBJ2-1; D call uncertain. This CDR3 is built from 12 residues. V was pared by 1 base and J by 7 bases, with 6 bases between. Germline lookup yields CDR1 SGHNT and CDR2 YYREEE (reference sequence). The CDR3 nucleotides read TGTGCCAGCAGCTTGCTCCAGAATGAGCAGTTCTTC. As protein: CASSLLQNEQFF.

This clonotype has a handful of counts. This sequence joins TRBV6-5 and TRBJ1-5, with no clear D. The CDR3 loop spans 14 amino acids. Per germline, CDR1 MNHEY and CDR2 SVGAGI. V lost 5 bases and J 5 bases, leaving 13 bases between the germline ends. The CDR3 reads CASSSTGVDQPQHF. The CDR3 nucleotides read TGTGCCAGCAGTAGCACGGGAGTAGATCAGCCCCAGCATTTT.

The chain joins TRBV7-9 to TRBJ1-2, with a tentative D call TRBD1 (5 bases). There are 16 residues in the CDR3. Germline V CDR1 and CDR2: SEHNR, FQNEAQ (reference sequence). The germline V and J ends were trimmed by 5 bases and 0 bases, with 16 bases remaining between them. CDR3 nucleotide sequence: TGTGCCAGCAGCCCTACGCTGAGAGGGGCTAACTATGGCTACACCTTC. The encoded protein is CASSPTLRGANYGYTF.

This clonotype was seen ten or more times. V gene TRBV6-5 combines with J gene TRBJ1-4; possibly TRBD1 for D (5 bases). CDR3 length: 14 amino acids. Germline CDR1 and CDR2: MNHEY and SVGAGI. Trimming stripped 5 bases from V and 2 bases from J, with 9 bases between. DNA for the CDR3: TGTGCCAGCAGTCAGGGAGGGACTAATGAAAAACTGTTTTTT. Translation gives CASSQGGTNEKLFF.

This clonotype was observed once. The chain uses TRBV7-2 and TRBJ2-5, with TRBD1 identical over 12 bases. The CDR3 covers 16 residues. Per germline, CDR1 SGHTA and CDR2 FQGNSA. V shed 3 bases, J shed 4 bases, and the junction held 6 bases outside the gene matches. The CDR3 DNA sequence: TGTGCCAGCAGCTTCAGGGGACAGGGGGCACTAGAGACCCAGTACTTC. This codes for CASSFRGQGALETQYF.

The chain has TRBV4-2 and TRBJ2-1; 7 bases agree with TRBD2. CDR3 length: 17 amino acids. V was clipped by 4 bases and J by 6 bases; unmatched bases: 15. Per germline, CDR1 LGHNA and CDR2 YNFKEQ. CDR3 in amino acids: CASSPSPWRESFNEQFF. The CDR3 region has the DNA TGTGCCAGCAGCCCAAGTCCCTGGCGGGAGAGTTTCAATGAGCAGTTCTTC.

The chain combines TRBV4-1 with TRBJ2-1; the match to TRBD2 covers 9 bases. Germline CDR1 is MGHRA and CDR2 is YSYEKL. Trimming took 1 base from V and 4 from J; bases not matched to a gene: 8. CDR3 length: 17 amino acids. The CDR3 DNA is TGCGCCAGCAGCCAAGTGGCTGGCGGGGGGGCATACAATGAGCAGTTCTTC. This translates into CASSQVAGGGAYNEQFF.

V is TRBV12-3 or TRBV12-4 and J is TRBJ1-1; 7 bases are a match to TRBD1. This CDR3 spans 14 amino acids. The V gene end was trimmed by 6 bases and the J gene end by 1 base; junction bases not matched to a gene: 5. CDR3: CASRQGRANTEAFF. CDR3 in DNA: TGTGCCAGCAGACAGGGGAGGGCGAACACTGAAGCTTTCTTT.

This clonotype has ten or more counts. V gene TRBV7-7 combines with J gene TRBJ1-1, with 9 bases identical to TRBD1. The CDR3 extends over 15 amino acids. Trimming cost V 8 bases and J 3 bases; bases outside gene matches: 10. Germline CDR1 and CDR2: SSHAT and FNYEAQ (reference sequence). The CDR3 spells CASAFRDRADTEAFF. DNA for the CDR3: TGTGCCAGCGCATTTCGGGACAGGGCGGACACTGAAGCTTTCTTT.

This chain uses TRBV11-3 with TRBJ2-1, with 7 bases lining up with TRBD2. Looked up from germline, CDR1 is SGHNT and CDR2 is YENEEA. The CDR3 runs 15 residues. The V and J ends lost 5 bases and 0 bases, in that order; junction bases with no gene match: 4. The CDR3 region has the DNA TGTGCCAGCAGCCCAGCGGGGACCTCCTACAATGAGCAGTTCTTC. Translation: CASSPAGTSYNEQFF.

The chain employs TRBV30 and TRBJ2-7; D is unclear. This CDR3 is 12 amino acids long. V was shortened by 1 base and J by 1 base, with 5 bases between the two germline ends. Germline CDR1 reads GTSNPN; CDR2 reads SVGIG (reference sequence). CDR3 loop: CAWSDQSYEQYF. The DNA for the CDR3 is TGTGCCTGGAGTGATCAGTCCTACGAGCAGTACTTC.

In regard to this clonotype: The junction does not match germline at one end; this may be a read error. This chain uses TRBV5-1 with TRBJ1-6, with 7 nucleotides matching TRBD1. This CDR3 has 14 amino acids. Germline assignment: CDR1 SGHRS and CDR2 YFSETQ. DNA of the CDR3: TGCGCCAGCAGTTTGGACAGGATTGATTCACCCCTCCACTTT. Its protein is CASSLDRIDSPLHF.

This clonotype was detected ten times or more. The CDR3 sequence: CSGGERLENYGYTF. For the CDR3, the DNA is TGCAGCGGAGGGGAGAGGTTAGAGAACTATGGCTACACCTTC. V is TRBV29-1 and J is TRBJ1-2; D may be TRBD1 (5 bases). The CDR3 has 14 amino acids. Germline CDR1 reads SQVTM; CDR2 reads ANQGSEA. The ends were cut back, 7 bases at V and 2 bases at J, with 17 bases in the middle.

The rearrangement joins TRBV7-3 to TRBJ2-1; 8 nucleotides agree with TRBD2. V lost 4 bases, J lost 6 bases, and 5 bases stayed unmatched. Germline values: CDR1 SGHTA, CDR2 FQGTGA. The CDR3 covers 14 residues. The CDR3 protein is CASSSGLAANEQFF. DNA of the CDR3: TGTGCCAGCAGCTCTGGACTAGCAGCCAATGAGCAGTTCTTC.

The rearrangement uses TRBV7-2 and TRBJ2-1; D may match TRBD1 or TRBD2 (5 bases each). Germline V gene data show CDR1 as SGHTA and CDR2 as FQGNSA. V was trimmed by 5 bases and J by 9 bases, leaving 23 bases between them. The CDR3 is 16 residues long. The CDR3: CASSLHTRLGDGEQFF. In DNA form, the CDR3 reads TGTGCCAGCAGCCTCCATACTAGGTTGGGGGATGGTGAGCAGTTCTTC.

This clonotype was observed a few times. The chain links TRBV7-9 to TRBJ2-7; D remains ambiguous. CDR3 length: 13 residues. Germline V gene sequence: CDR1 SEHNR, CDR2 FQNEAQ (reference sequence). With 1 base removed from V and 3 bases from J, the gap between germline ends came to 7 bases. For the CDR3, the DNA is TGTGCCAGCAGCTTAGATCCTCTCTACGAGCAGTACTTC. Translated, it gives CASSLDPLYEQYF.

V gene TRBV10-3 combines with J gene TRBJ1-2; TRBD1 agrees at 8 bases. This CDR3 is built from 14 residues. The ends lost 10 bases at V and 0 bases at J; junction bases unmatched: 7. Germline CDR1 is ENHRY and CDR2 is SYGVKD. The CDR3 coding sequence is TGTGCCACAGTCCCGGGACAGGCTAACTATGGCTACACCTTC. It yields the protein CATVPGQANYGYTF.

This clonotype has a count of ten or more. V and J are TRBV5-1 and TRBJ1-1; weak D call: TRBD1 (5 bases). Germline loops: CDR1 SGHRS, CDR2 YFSETQ. This CDR3 has 13 amino acids. V lost 7 bases, J lost 0 bases, and 10 bases lay in between. CDR3 in amino acids: CASCEGLNTEAFF. The CDR3 region has the DNA TGCGCCAGCTGTGAGGGGTTGAACACTGAAGCTTTCTTT.

The rearrangement uses TRBV6-1 and TRBJ1-2, with 7 bases lining up with TRBD1. Trimming took 3 bases from V and 3 from J; bases not matched to a gene: 7. The germline gives CDR1 MNHNS, CDR2 SASEGT. The CDR3 runs 15 residues. CDR3 amino acids: CASSERGPLDYGYTF. CDR3 nucleotide sequence: TGTGCCAGCAGTGAGAGGGGGCCCTTGGACTATGGCTACACCTTC.

The sample holds a few counts of this clonotype. This chain joins TRBV20-1 and TRBJ2-1, with TRBD2 identical over 7 bases. This CDR3 has 18 amino acids. Germline trimming cut 5 bases from V and 0 bases from J; bases unmatched to any gene: 16. CDR1 is DFQATT, CDR2 SNEGSKA, per germline (reference sequence). The CDR3 loop reads CSAWGIGQAGSSYNEQFF. In nucleotides, the CDR3 is TGCAGTGCTTGGGGAATAGGTCAAGCGGGGAGCTCCTACAATGAGCAGTTCTTC.

The CDR3 region is CASSQDWGVDYGYTF. CDR3 in DNA: TGCGCCAGCAGCCAAGATTGGGGGGTCGACTATGGCTACACCTTC. The rearrangement uses TRBV4-3 and TRBJ1-2, with D perhaps matching TRBD1 (5 bases). Germline assignment: CDR1 LGHNA and CDR2 YSLEER. The CDR3 is made up of 15 amino acids. V was pared by 0 bases and J by 3 bases, with 11 bases between.